This T cell receptor (beta chain) was sequenced in a study of breast tumors, draining lymph nodes, adjacent tissues. Study-level results: Tumor TCR diversity was below lymph nodes but above nontumor tissue. Luminal-like breast cancer showed significantly higher tumor–nontumor repertoire similarity than basal-like. Findings are consistent with lymph node origin and intratumoral expansion of most tumor T cells. The lymph node origin of tumor T cells was framed as consistent with a hypothesis, not demonstrated.

TCRdb re-derived calls from the multiplex PCR reads in MiXCR, one entry per CDR3 protein. Among tens of thousands of distinct CDR3 sequences listed, 57% were seen once. A remark on this clonotype: Antigen specificity is unknown.

What was sequenced was breast tumor tissue. This clonotype originated in a female donor with breast cancer. Some clones in this sample may be carry-over from other donors' samples.

CDR3: CASSVDQETQYF. The CDR3 coding sequence is TGTGCCAGCAGCGTAGACCAAGAGACCCAGTACTTC. The J gene is TRBJ2-5, the V gene TRBV9, with D hard to call. CDR3 length: 12 residues. Germline V gene sequence: CDR1 SGDLS, CDR2 YYNGEE. Trimming took 0 bases from V and 0 from J, leaving 0 bases between them.